These 10 T cell receptor beta chains were all obtained from the same sample, sequenced in a study of identical twins (dated by TCRdb to about 2016). Library preparation employed 5' RACE. TCRdb records Illumina HiSeq 2000 as the sequencer. TCRdb's own reprocessing of the public reads used fastp at Q25 and MiXCR and kept productive beta chains. Each record represents a unique CDR3 protein, reported with the most common genes and DNA among its rows. The sample contains 400,000 or so distinct CDR3 sequences, about 9% of them found a single time. The ten largest clones represent 8.5% to 10% of the sample. The sequencing input was naive T cells sorted from blood. The sample's cell subset or site label, decoded: cells isolated with a human naive T-cell isolation kit. Receptor source: a woman in her forties or fifties in good health.

In this sample, this clonotype turned up many times. This rearrangement joins TRBV20-1 to TRBJ2-2; D not resolved. From germline, CDR1 is DFQATT and CDR2 SNEGSKA (reference sequence). V lost 6 bases and J 5 bases, leaving 7 bases between the germline ends. CDR3 length: 11 residues. In DNA, the CDR3 is TGCAGTGCGCCACGAACCGGGGAGCTGTTTTTT. Its translation is CSAPRTGELFF.

There are a few counts of this clonotype. V and J are TRBV27 and TRBJ1-2; 8 bases fit TRBD1. With V trimmed by 5 bases and J by 0 bases, 8 bases remained unmatched. This CDR3 is 16 amino acids long. The germline CDR1 and CDR2 sequences are MNHEY and SMNVEV (reference sequence). This chain's CDR3 is CASSPGTGDPNYGYTF. The CDR3 coding sequence is TGTGCCAGCAGTCCGGGGACAGGCGATCCTAACTATGGCTACACCTTC.

This clonotype occurred many times. The chain joins TRBV25-1 to TRBJ2-7; possibly TRBD1 for D (5 bases). The CDR3 spans 15 residues. V was trimmed by 4 bases and J by 3 bases, leaving 16 bases between them. Germline assignment: CDR1 MGHDK and CDR2 SYGVNS. CDR3 coding DNA: TGTGCCAGCAGTGGCGAAGACAGCATGTTCTACGAGCAGTACTTC. Amino acids: CASSGEDSMFYEQYF.

This clonotype was recorded many times. The J gene is TRBJ1-1, the V gene TRBV3-1; weak D call: TRBD1 (6 bases). V lost 4 bases and J lost 4, with 16 bases in between. The CDR3 spans 15 residues. Germline assignment: CDR1 LGHDT and CDR2 YNNKEL (reference sequence). DNA of the CDR3: TGTGCCAGCAGCCCCGTTTTAAAGGGGGTCACTGAAGCTTTCTTT. Encoded protein: CASSPVLKGVTEAFF.

The table lists this clonotype with a few counts. CDR3 loop: CASSLLARETDTQYF. The CDR3 DNA reads as TGTGCCAGCAGCTTATTGGCCAGGGAAACAGATACGCAGTATTTT. The chain recombines TRBV7-9 with TRBJ2-3; tentative D call: TRBD1 (5 bases). Germline-derived CDR1 and CDR2 are SEHNR and FQNEAQ (reference sequence). V was cut by 2 bases and J by 3 bases, with 12 bases left in between. CDR3 length: 15 residues. Variable domain in full (rest from reference TRBV7-9 and TRBJ2-3): DTGVSQNPRHKITKRGQNVTFRCDPISEHNRLYWYRQTLGQGPEFLTYFQNEAQLEKSRLLSDRFSAERPKGSFSTLEIQRTEQGDSAMYLCASSLLARETDTQYFGPGTRLTVL.

This clonotype has just a few counts. The rearrangement joins TRBV11-3 to TRBJ2-1, with D uncertain. This CDR3 is 15 amino acids long. In germline, CDR1 is SGHNT, CDR2 YENEEA. Trimming removed 0 bases at V and 2 bases at J, with 8 bases between. The DNA for the CDR3 is TGTGCCAGCAGCTTAGAGGGTGGGGCCTACAATGAGCAGTTCTTC. It codes for CASSLEGGAYNEQFF.

The chain combines TRBV2 with TRBJ2-3; D may be TRBD2 (6 bases). V lost 3 bases and J lost 4, with 11 bases in between. The CDR3 loop spans 14 amino acids. Germline CDR1 is SNHLY and CDR2 is FYNNEI. The CDR3 protein is CASSEGTPSDTQYF. The CDR3 DNA reads TGTGCCAGCAGTGAGGGGACTCCCTCAGATACGCAGTATTTT.

A few counts support this clonotype. The gene calls are TRBV5-5 and TRBJ2-2; tentative D call: TRBD1 (6 bases). The CDR3 extends over 15 amino acids. Looked up from germline, CDR1 is SGHKS and CDR2 is YYEKEE (reference sequence). V was clipped by 4 bases and J by 8 bases, with 18 bases between them. In nucleotides, the CDR3 is TGTGCCAGCAGCCCGGGGACACCCTCGGTTGGGGAGCTGTTTTTT. Translation gives CASSPGTPSVGELFF.

There are a few counts of this clonotype. The chain employs TRBV7-3 and TRBJ2-1; 8 bases match TRBD1. This CDR3 spans 13 amino acids. V lost 5 bases, J lost 5 bases, and 2 bases stayed unmatched. Germline V gene sequence: CDR1 SGHTA, CDR2 FQGTGA. For the CDR3, the DNA is TGTGCCAGCAGCGTACAGGGGGACAATGAGCAGTTCTTC. Its translation is CASSVQGDNEQFF.

V is TRBV5-6 and J is TRBJ2-5, with D perhaps TRBD2 (6 bases). The length of the CDR3 is 11 residues. CDR1 is SGHDT and CDR2 is YYEEEE in the germline V gene. The V end lost 7 bases, the J end lost 4 bases, and 8 bases lay between the germline ends. The CDR3 spells CASGGTETQYF. In DNA, the CDR3 is TGTGCCAGCGGGGGGACAGAGACCCAGTACTTC.